Presented here are 4 T cell receptor beta chains from one specimen sequenced in a study of metastatic and nonmetastatic thyroid tumors. Every patient underwent thyroid surgery untreated. TCRdb reassembled clones from the PCR reads with MiXCR. The table has 60,000 to 85,000 clones, roughly 18% seen once. The source material was blood. Source of these receptors: a female donor with papillary thyroid cancer or a benign thyroid nodule (not recorded which). Some clones in this sample may be carry-over from other donors' samples.

Ten or more counts support this clone. V and J are TRBV10-1 and TRBJ2-1, with 9 bases lining up with TRBD2. V dropped 5 bases and J dropped 6; count of bases not matched to a gene: 8. This CDR3 contains 15 residues. The germline gives CDR1 WNHNN, CDR2 SYGVQD (reference sequence). The CDR3 DNA is TGCGCCAGCAGTACCCTCGCGGGAGGGGGCAATGAGCAGTTCTTC. Residues: CASSTLAGGGNEQFF.

This clone was seen ten or more times. The chain recombines TRBV6-2 or TRBV6-3 with TRBJ2-7, with D perhaps matching TRBD2 (7 bases). The length of the CDR3 is 14 residues. The germline V and J ends were trimmed by 4 bases and 8 bases, with 18 bases remaining between them. From germline, CDR1 is MNHEY and CDR2 SVGEGT. The CDR3 nucleotides are TGTGCCAGCAGTTCGCGGGGGCGCCCTACGAAGCAGTACTTC. This codes for CASSSRGRPTKQYF.

This clone was seen ten or more times. The chain carries TRBV30 and TRBJ2-7; 7 bases are a match to TRBD2. Germline values: CDR1 GTSNPN, CDR2 SVGIG (reference sequence). J was trimmed by 3 bases and V by 5 bases; bases with no gene match: 7. The CDR3 extends over 13 amino acids. The chain's CDR3 is CAWGGLGLYEQYF. The CDR3 DNA is TGTGCCTGGGGTGGACTAGGACTCTACGAGCAGTACTTC.

The V and J genes are TRBV5-1 and TRBJ2-7; TRBD1 agrees at 9 bases. CDR3 length: 15 amino acids. Germline CDR1 SGHRS, CDR2 YFSETQ. Trimming removed 0 bases from V and 0 bases from J; junction bases left unmatched: 1. The CDR3 spells CASSLETGGSYEQYF. CDR3 DNA sequence: TGCGCCAGCAGCTTGGAGACAGGGGGCTCCTACGAGCAGTACTTC.